The rows below give T cell receptor beta chains drawn from one sample of a study of blood T cell repertoires in COVID-19. Sequenced by immunoSEQ multiplex PCR; TCRdb stores in-frame clones only, minus some. This sample yields 70,000 to 100,000 clones, of which roughly 90% are seen a single time; 1.2% belongs to the top ten. The sequenced material came from peripheral blood. Source of these receptors: a man at least 80 years old with active or convalescent COVID-19. The CDR3 runs from the conserved cysteine through the conserved F or W. The D gene is left open where the match is weak. For some rows the clone size is stated as once, few or many, or as a class when expanded; others skip it.

D gene	V gene	CDR3 length	clone size	J gene	CDR3 DNA	CDR3 protein
.	TRBV12-3/TRBV12-4	11	.	TRBJ1-2	TGTGCCAGCAGCCAGGGGAGCGGCTACACCTTC	CASSQGSGYTF
TRBD1	TRBV14	17	.	TRBJ2-5	TGTGCCAGCAGCCAAACTGAGACAGGGGGTAACCAAGAGACCCAGTACTTC	CASSQTETGGNQETQYF
TRBD2	TRBV19	17	.	TRBJ2-2	TGTGCCAGTAGTATGCGAGCTAGCGGGAGCCTCTTCGGGGAGCTGTTTTTT	CASSMRASGSLFGELFF
.	TRBV11-2	13	.	TRBJ1-2	TGTGCCAGCAGCTTACGGAGTAACTATGGCTACACCTTC	CASSLRSNYGYTF
.	TRBV5-5	14	.	TRBJ1-1	TGTGCCAGCAGCATTGGACAGAAGAACACTGAAGCTTTCTTT	CASSIGQKNTEAFF
TRBD1	TRBV9	15	many	TRBJ1-1	TGTGCCAGCAGGTCCCTGACAGGGTTGGAAACTGAAGCTTTCTTT	CASRSLTGLETEAFF
TRBD2	TRBV20-1	20	.	TRBJ2-1	TGCAGTGCTAGTCGACTAGCGGGAGGTCACCCTCCGGGTCCCGACAATGAGCAGTTCTTC	CSASRLAGGHPPGPDNEQFF
.	TRBV27	16	.	TRBJ1-6	TGTGCCAGCAGTTTATACGGTGACTCCTATAATTCACCCCTCCACTTT	CASSLYGDSYNSPLHF
.	TRBV3-1/TRBV3-2	15	.	TRBJ1-2	TGTGCCAGCAGCCAAGTGTATGGGGGAGGGTATGGCTACACCTTC	CASSQVYGGGYGYTF
TRBD1	TRBV7-2	15	.	TRBJ2-1	TGTGCCAGCAGCCCAGACAGGGGGCTGTATAATGAGCAGTTCTTC	CASSPDRGLYNEQFF
TRBD1	TRBV19	13	once	TRBJ1-1	TGTGCCAGTAGTATCTACAGGGGCTATGAAGCTTTCTTT	CASSIYRGYEAFF
.	TRBV15	12	once	TRBJ2-7	TGTGCCACCAGCAGAGCCCACTACGAGCAGTACTTC	CATSRAHYEQYF
TRBD2	TRBV4-1	17	few	TRBJ2-1	TGCGCCAGCAGCCAACCGGGACTAGATCGCTCCTACAATGAGCAGTTCTTC	CASSQPGLDRSYNEQFF
.	TRBV24-1	13	.	TRBJ2-3	TGTGCCACCAGTGACCCAACAAGTAATACGCAGTATTTT	CATSDPTSNTQYF
TRBD2	TRBV7-2	13	.	TRBJ2-1	TGTGCCAGCAAGGCGGGAGAAGCAAGGGAGCAGTTCTTC	CASKAGEAREQFF
.	TRBV5-8	14	.	TRBJ2-5	TGTGCCAGCAGCTTAGCCAGGGTCGAAGAGACCCAGTACTTC	CASSLARVEETQYF
.	TRBV6-7	19	.	TRBJ1-3	TGTGCCAGCAGTTACTCGAGAGACAGGCCCCTGGAATGTGGAAACACCATATATTTT	CASSYSRDRPLECGNTIYF
.	TRBV19	16	.	TRBJ2-6	TGTGCCAGTAGTACAGAAGGGGTGAGCGGGGCCAACGTCCTGACTTTC	CASSTEGVSGANVLTF
TRBD2	TRBV27	15	.	TRBJ2-7	TGTGCCAGCAGTTTATCCCCGGGAGGGTTCTACGAGCAGTACTTC	CASSLSPGGFYEQYF
.	TRBV5-1	14	.	TRBJ2-3	TGCGCCAGCAGCTTGCAGTATGGCACAGATACGCAGTATTTT	CASSLQYGTDTQYF
TRBD1	TRBV27	14	.	TRBJ2-1	TGTGCCAGCAGTTACCGACAGGGGGCCAATGAGCAGTTCTTC	CASSYRQGANEQFF
.	TRBV7-3	14	.	TRBJ2-3	TGTGCCAGCAGCTTAGACGGGAGCTTCGATACGCAGTATTTT	CASSLDGSFDTQYF
.	TRBV6-6	16	.	TRBJ1-6	TGTGCCAGCAGACCACCTGGGGGGGGTCGCAATTCACCCCTCCACTTT	CASRPPGGGRNSPLHF
.	TRBV7-3	13	.	TRBJ1-1	TGTGCCAGCAGCTTAACGCGAAACACTGAAGCTTTCTTT	CASSLTRNTEAFF
.	TRBV19	15	.	TRBJ2-2	TGTGCCAGTAGTATATGGGGACAAGTGGCCGGGGAGCTGTTTTTT	CASSIWGQVAGELFF
.	TRBV14	15	.	TRBJ2-3	TGTGCCAGCAGCCAGGGGCGGACGTCCACAGATACGCAGTATTTT	CASSQGRTSTDTQYF
.	TRBV6-2/TRBV6-3	15	.	TRBJ1-3	TGTGCCAGCAGCGCGCTGGGGAGGTCTGGAAACACCATATATTTT	CASSALGRSGNTIYF
.	TRBV5-1	15	few	TRBJ2-1	TGCGCCAGCAGCTTGGAAGCGGCCCCATACAATGAGCAGTTCTTC	CASSLEAAPYNEQFF
.	TRBV18	15	.	TRBJ1-4	TGTGCCAGCTCACCATCCGGCCAGGGTCGGGAAAAACTGTTTTTT	CASSPSGQGREKLFF
.	TRBV2	14	.	TRBJ1-2	TGTGCCACCGAACCTGACAGCGGGAACTATGGCTACACCTTC	CATEPDSGNYGYTF
.	TRBV11-1	13	once	TRBJ1-5	TGTGCCAGCAGCTCGTCGAGCAATCAGCCCCAGCATTTT	CASSSSSNQPQHF
TRBD2	TRBV15	15	.	TRBJ2-1	TGTGCCGCAAGTCCGGGACTAGCGGGAGTGGCTGAGCAGTTCTTC	CAASPGLAGVAEQFF
TRBD1	TRBV4-1	15	.	TRBJ1-4	TGCGCCACCAGCCGGCCGGGACAGGGCAATGAAAAACTGTTTTTT	CATSRPGQGNEKLFF
TRBD2	TRBV7-6	17	.	TRBJ2-1	TGTGCCAGCAGCCGGAGTGGTGGCGGGAGCTCCTACAATGAGCAGTTCTTC	CASSRSGGGSSYNEQFF
TRBD2	TRBV10-3	15	.	TRBJ2-2	TGTGCCATTGCCGGGACTAGCGGGCCTACCGGGGAGCTGTTTTTT	CAIAGTSGPTGELFF
TRBD1	TRBV2	14	.	TRBJ1-5	TGTGCCAGCGGGGGACAGGGTGGCAATCAGCCCCAGCATTTT	CASGGQGGNQPQHF
.	TRBV12-3/TRBV12-4	12	.	TRBJ2-1	TGTGCCAGCAGTCAGAGCGGGTTTGAGCAGTTCTTC	CASSQSGFEQFF
TRBD1	TRBV7-2	15	.	TRBJ1-2	TGTGCCAGCAGCTTAGCGCTTCGACAGGGCCATGGCTACACCTTC	CASSLALRQGHGYTF
.	TRBV12-3/TRBV12-4	12	.	TRBJ2-3	TGTGCCAGCAGTTTACTAGCGGATACGCAGTATTTT	CASSLLADTQYF
TRBD1	TRBV5-1	17	.	TRBJ2-2	TGCGCCAGCAGCCCGATGGGACAGGGTACGTTCACCGGGGAGCTGTTTTTT	CASSPMGQGTFTGELFF
TRBD2	TRBV9	14	.	TRBJ2-2	TGTGCCAGCAGTCTAGCGGTTAACACCGGGGAGCTGTTTTTT	CASSLAVNTGELFF
.	TRBV6-5	14	.	TRBJ2-7	TGTGCCAGCAGTTACTCGGCGCGGACCTACGAGCAGTACTTC	CASSYSARTYEQYF
TRBD1	TRBV19	13	.	TRBJ1-4	TGTGCCAGTAGTATCATAACAGGGGGAAAACTGTTTTTT	CASSIITGGKLFF
TRBD2	TRBV29-1	15	.	TRBJ2-1	TGCAGCGCCTCCCTAAGAGCGGGGTCTTGGTATGAGCAGTTCTTC	CSASLRAGSWYEQFF
TRBD2	TRBV18	18	.	TRBJ2-1	TGTGCCAGCTCACCACTTTACAGCGGGACGACCTCCTACAATGAGCAGTTCTTC	CASSPLYSGTTSYNEQFF
TRBD2	TRBV6-1	16	.	TRBJ2-7	TGTGCCAGCAGTGACCTGGGACTAGCGGGAGCGGGGGAGCAGTACTTC	CASSDLGLAGAGEQYF
.	TRBV15	16	few	TRBJ1-6	TGTGCCACCAGCGTTGACAGTCGCGCCTATAATTCACCCCTCCACTTT	CATSVDSRAYNSPLHF
TRBD2	TRBV5-1	14	.	TRBJ2-7	TGCGCCAGCAGCGAAAGGAGCGGGGGAGACGAGCAGTACTTC	CASSERSGGDEQYF
.	TRBV11-2	14	.	TRBJ1-3	TGTGCCAGCAATCCCACAGGGTCCGGAAACACCATATATTTT	CASNPTGSGNTIYF
.	TRBV28	15	once	TRBJ2-5	TGTGCCAGCACCGCGGGCGGACAGTACCAAGAGACCCAGTACTTC	CASTAGGQYQETQYF
.	TRBV12-3/TRBV12-4	11	.	TRBJ1-1	TGTGCCAGCAGTTTACCGGTGGAAGCTTTCTTT	CASSLPVEAFF
.	TRBV18	14	.	TRBJ1-1	TGTGCCAGCTCACCAGGGGGGACGAACACTGAAGCTTTCTTT	CASSPGGTNTEAFF
.	TRBV15	15	.	TRBJ1-5	TGTGCCACCAGCAGAGATCGACCAGGGTATCAGCCCCAGCATTTT	CATSRDRPGYQPQHF